This TCR beta chain is drawn from a study of T cell responses to AZD1222 COVID-19 vaccine. For the study at large: Investigators merged groups given second doses at roughly 4 or roughly 12 weeks.

Sequencing used immunoSEQ multiplex PCR; TCRdb keeps in-frame clones, though not all of them. The table lists about 150,000 clones, roughly nine tenths of them singletons. As for this clone: Its antigen remains unknown.

The CDR3 totals 14 residues. CDR1 is GTSNPN, CDR2 SVGIG, per germline (reference sequence). Losses at the gene ends were 3 bases for V and 4 bases for J; bases not matched to a gene: 7. Study findings and constraints: At baseline, just six or seven AZD1222 recipients tested seropositive. The study found Spike-specific TCR breadth and depth rose after two AZD1222 doses. Among the donors, most were white British and more were female, and clonal diversity was possibly underestimated.

V is TRBV30 and J is TRBJ2-3; 7 nucleotides align to TRBD2. The starting material was peripheral blood, obtained on day 0 of AZD1222 vaccination. This clonotype originated in an adult in good health. CDR3 in amino acids: CAWRRGRAPDTQYF. CDR3 bases: TGTGCCTGGAGGAGAGGGAGGGCCCCAGATACGCAGTATTTT.